The present T cell receptor (beta chain) was sequenced within a study of shared clonotypes between healthy human individuals. Naive-designated CD8 cells lacked CD45RO, were positively enriched for CCR7, and omitted terminally differentiated effector memory CD45RA+ cells. Germline V gene data show CDR1 as MGHRA and CDR2 as YSYEKL. CDR3 length: 12 residues. V was pared by 1 base and J by 5 bases, with 4 bases between. The genomic DNA of each subset was split evenly across several immunoSEQ plates. TCRdb keeps only in-frame clones here, not all; method: immunoSEQ multiplex PCR. The table shows 1.5 million to 2.5 million clones, with around 96% occurring only once. Of note for this clone: The sample carries other DNA sequences with the same CDR3.

The sample consisted of naive CD8+ T cells sorted from blood. The genes are TRBV4-1 and TRBJ2-3; D gene unclear. This receptor was identified in a man aged 18-30 years in good health. CDR3 sequence reads: CASSQGRDTQYF. CDR3 nucleotide sequence: TGCGCCAGCAGCCAAGGGAGAGATACGCAGTATTTT.